These 21 T cell receptor beta chains originate from one sample sequenced in a study of blood T cell repertoires in COVID-19. Assay: immunoSEQ multiplex PCR; the TCRdb copy retains only in-frame clones and omits some. The repertoire consists of 100,000 to 120,000 clones, with 72% occurring once and the leading ten covering more than 7.5%. The sequenced material came from peripheral blood. The receptors come from a woman aged 55 to 70 with acute or convalescent COVID-19.

The rearrangement uses TRBV11-2 and TRBJ1-1, with a tentative D call TRBD1 (5 bases). Looked up from germline, CDR1 is SGHAT and CDR2 is FQNNGV. The CDR3 is 16 residues long. V was shortened by 5 bases and J by 0 bases, with 16 bases between the two germline ends. CDR3 loop: CASSHTRGVLNTEAFF. DNA of the CDR3: TGTGCCAGCAGCCACACCCGGGGGGTCCTGAACACTGAAGCTTTCTTT.

This clone came up a few times. V and J are TRBV5-1 and TRBJ2-7, with 11 bases that match TRBD2. V trimming: 1 base; J trimming: 4 bases; junction bases outside the gene matches: 4. The germline V gene has CDR1 SGHRS and CDR2 YFSETQ. The CDR3 has 15 residues. This CDR3 is CASSLIGTSGYEQYF. CDR3 nucleotides: TGCGCCAGCAGCTTGATTGGGACTAGCGGATACGAGCAGTACTTC.

The chain is built from TRBV6-2 or TRBV6-3 and TRBJ2-7, with 8 bases aligning to TRBD2. The CDR3 has 16 amino acids. V lost 0 bases to trimming and J lost 0 bases; unmatched junction nucleotides: 4. Germline V gives CDR1 MNHEY, CDR2 SVGEGT. The CDR3 loop is CASSYSPSGSSYEQYF. Written as DNA, the CDR3 is TGTGCCAGCAGTTACTCACCTAGCGGGTCCTCCTACGAGCAGTACTTC.

The chain employs TRBV2 and TRBJ1-1; D is unclear. V lost 6 bases and J lost 1, with 12 bases in between. The CDR3 extends over 14 amino acids. Per germline, CDR1 SNHLY and CDR2 FYNNEI. CDR3 DNA: TGTGCCAGCAGCTCCTCTCGGGGGAACACTGAAGCTTTCTTT. This encodes CASSSSRGNTEAFF.

The chain is built from TRBV5-8 and TRBJ1-5, with 8 positions matching TRBD1. Germline assignment: CDR1 SGHTS and CDR2 YDEGEE. The CDR3 is 16 residues long. V lost 0 bases and J lost 5; bases outside the gene matches: 7. In DNA, the CDR3 is TGTGCCAGCAGCTTGGAGCCAGGGGGCTCGTATCAGCCCCAGCATTTT. Residues: CASSLEPGGSYQPQHF.

The chain uses TRBV27 and TRBJ1-2, with 9 positions matching TRBD1. CDR1 is MNHEY and CDR2 is SMNVEV in the germline V gene (reference sequence). The CDR3 has 14 amino acids. V was clipped by 0 bases and J by 7 bases; unmatched bases: 3. The CDR3 protein is CASSLSTGGRGYTF. DNA for the CDR3: TGTGCCAGCAGTTTATCGACAGGGGGACGTGGCTACACCTTC.

In its sample, this clone was seen once. The genes are TRBV6-5 and TRBJ2-7; tentatively, D is TRBD2 (5 bases). CDR3 size: 13 residues. Looked up from germline, CDR1 is MNHEY and CDR2 is SVGAGI. The V end lost 6 bases, the J end lost 3 bases, and 12 bases lay between the germline ends. CDR3 in amino acids: CASRRGYSYEQYF. As DNA, the CDR3 is TGTGCCAGCAGACGGGGATATAGCTACGAGCAGTACTTC.

The chain couples TRBV10-2 to TRBJ2-7; 8 positions agree with TRBD2. Germline V gene data show CDR1 as WSHSY and CDR2 as SAAADI. J lost 3 bases, V lost 3 bases, and 4 bases had no gene match. CDR3 length equals 14 residues. CDR3: CASSDQRGYYEQYF. CDR3 sequence (DNA): TGCGCCAGCAGTGACCAGCGGGGGTACTACGAGCAGTACTTC.

This chain uses TRBV5-1 with TRBJ1-3, with D unclear. From germline, CDR1 is SGHRS and CDR2 YFSETQ. The ends were cut back, 0 bases at V and 4 bases at J, with 5 bases in the middle. The CDR3 totals 13 residues. CDR3 sequence reads: CASSLGGGNTIYF. The CDR3 region has the DNA TGCGCCAGCAGCTTGGGAGGGGGAAACACCATATATTTT.

V is TRBV9 and J is TRBJ2-1; 7 nucleotides line up with TRBD2. Germline CDR1 is SGDLS and CDR2 is YYNGEE. The J segment lost 0 bases and the V segment lost 1 base, leaving 1 base of the junction unmatched. There are 15 residues in the CDR3. The CDR3 DNA reads as TGTGCCAGCAGCGTAAGCGGGAACTCCTACAATGAGCAGTTCTTC. Its protein is CASSVSGNSYNEQFF.

Details on this clone: Other DNA sequences in this specimen translate into the identical CDR3. The rearrangement joins TRBV18 to TRBJ1-1; D possibly corresponds to TRBD1 (5 bases). In germline, CDR1 is KGHSH, CDR2 LQKENI. This CDR3 is 13 amino acids long. Trimming took 5 bases from V and 1 from J, leaving 8 bases between them. In DNA form, the CDR3 reads TGTGCCAGCTCAGGGACTCAGAACACTGAAGCTTTCTTT. Translation gives CASSGTQNTEAFF.

The chain joins TRBV27 to TRBJ2-5; a possible D gene is TRBD2 (5 bases). There are 13 residues in the CDR3. Germline-derived CDR1 and CDR2 are MNHEY and SMNVEV (reference sequence). Between the trimmed V and J ends, which lost 1 base and 11 bases, there was a span of 14 bases. The CDR3: CASSLFPTTRQYF. CDR3 DNA sequence: TGTGCCAGCAGTTTATTCCCGACTACCCGACAGTACTTC.

The rearrangement uses TRBV19 and TRBJ1-2; 8 bases agree with TRBD1. CDR3 length: 14 amino acids. The V gene end was trimmed by 5 bases and the J gene end by 2 bases; junction bases not matched to a gene: 4. Germline CDR1 reads LNHDA; CDR2 reads SQIVND (reference sequence). The CDR3 DNA sequence: TGTGCCAGTAGTTCCGGACAGGGCAACTATGGCTACACCTTC. Amino acid sequence: CASSSGQGNYGYTF.

This clone was found once. This chain connects TRBV30 to TRBJ1-5; D remains ambiguous. CDR1 is GTSNPN, CDR2 SVGIG, per germline (reference sequence). V was shortened by 2 bases and J by 6 bases, with 17 bases between the two germline ends. The CDR3 totals 15 residues. CDR3 amino acids: CAWSSGGSSAQPQHF. The CDR3 bases are TGTGCCTGGAGTTCCGGCGGCTCAAGCGCTCAGCCCCAGCATTTT.

The rearrangement links TRBV20-1 to TRBJ2-5, with a possible D match to TRBD1 (6 bases). CDR3 size: 15 residues. Looked up from germline, CDR1 is DFQATT and CDR2 is SNEGSKA (reference sequence). Trimming took 4 bases from V and 1 from J, leaving 16 bases between them. The CDR3 protein is CSAIEWATGQETQYF. The DNA for the CDR3 is TGCAGTGCTATTGAATGGGCGACAGGCCAAGAGACCCAGTACTTC.

The rearrangement links TRBV5-1 to TRBJ2-7; TRBD1 matches 9 bases. There are 14 residues in the CDR3. In germline, CDR1 is SGHRS, CDR2 YFSETQ. The J segment lost 1 base and the V segment lost 7 bases, leaving 6 bases of the junction unmatched. CDR3 bases: TGCGCCAGCGGGTTGGGGACAGGGTCCTACGAGCAGTACTTC. This gives the protein CASGLGTGSYEQYF.

The rearrangement links TRBV4-3 to TRBJ1-2; 7 bases line up with TRBD1. Germline V CDR1 and CDR2: LGHNA, YSLEER. The CDR3 has 17 amino acids. Trimming removed 4 bases from V and 4 bases from J; junction bases left unmatched: 15. The CDR3 here is CASSLYRQGTDSYGYTF. Written as DNA, the CDR3 is TGCGCCAGCAGCCTGTACAGACAGGGAACGGACAGCTATGGCTACACCTTC.

V and J are TRBV9 and TRBJ1-1, with 7 positions matching TRBD1. Germline CDR1 reads SGDLS; CDR2 reads YYNGEE. The CDR3 length is 14 residues. V shed 3 bases and J 6 bases; nucleotides not matched to a gene: 8. CDR3: CASSAATGYSEAFF. The CDR3, as DNA: TGTGCCAGCAGCGCCGCGACAGGGTACTCTGAAGCTTTCTTT. Drawing the rest from reference TRBV9 and TRBJ1-1, the complete variable domain is DSGVTQTPKHLITATGQRVTLRCSPRSGDLSVYWYQQSLDQGLQFLIQYYNGEERAKGNILERFSAQQFPDLHSELNLSSLELGDSALYFCASSAATGYSEAFFGQGTRLTVV.

This clone was observed a handful of times. The chain has TRBV2 and TRBJ2-1, with D perhaps matching TRBD2 (7 bases). Germline CDR1 SNHLY, CDR2 FYNNEI. V was pared by 3 bases and J by 2 bases, with 11 bases between. The CDR3 contains 15 residues. The DNA of the CDR3 is TGTGCCAGCAGTGATCGGGGGGCGGCCTACAATGAGCAGTTCTTC. Residues: CASSDRGAAYNEQFF.

This clone appeared once. The chain has TRBV4-1 and TRBJ1-5; unclear D gene. The CDR3 loop spans 15 amino acids. CDR1 and CDR2 from the germline V gene are MGHRA and YSYEKL. The V gene lost 0 bases and the J gene lost 6 bases, with 12 bases spanning the gap. The CDR3 DNA sequence: TGCGCCAGCAGCCAAGATATATCTAGAGGTCAGCCCCAGCATTTT. It encodes CASSQDISRGQPQHF.

The chain has TRBV7-2 and TRBJ1-5, with D possibly being TRBD1 (6 bases). This CDR3 has 16 residues. V gave up 0 bases and J gave up 7 bases, with 16 bases separating them. Germline CDR1 SGHTA, CDR2 FQGNSA. The CDR3, as DNA: TGTGCCAGCAGCTTAGCGGGGGGGGGCAGTTACCAGCCCCAGCATTTT. Amino acid sequence: CASSLAGGGSYQPQHF.